Sequencing of this T cell receptor beta chain was carried out in a study of T cell responses to AZD1222 COVID-19 vaccine. Per germline, CDR1 MNHEY and CDR2 SVGAGI. V was cut by 0 bases and J by 4 bases, with 12 bases left in between. This CDR3 is built from 15 residues. General study points: After two AZD1222 doses, spike-specific TCR breadth and depth rose versus day 0. White British ancestry dominated among donors, who included more females, and clonal diversity was possibly underestimated. Researchers took repertoire samples only after the peak T cell response had come.

TCRdb's copy holds only in-frame clones and misses some; the assay was immunoSEQ multiplex PCR. Among 72,000 or so clones listed, more than 90% were seen once. With regard to this clone: Its cognate antigen is unknown.

Sequenced here: peripheral blood, sampled on day 0 of AZD1222 vaccination. The V and J genes are TRBV6-5 and TRBJ1-2; D may be TRBD1 (6 bases). The receptor was isolated from an adult in good health. The CDR3 sequence: CASSYSGQLIYGYTF. CDR3 bases: TGTGCCAGCAGTTACTCGGGACAACTAATCTATGGCTACACCTTC.